These 25 T cell receptor beta chains share one sample of origin, sequenced in a study of early T cells in non-severe SARS-CoV-2 infection. Each CDR3 protein is one row after TCRdb ran MiXCR on the 5' RACE reads. The data show 56,000 or so distinct CDR3 sequences, over 9.5% seen once. Input material: whole blood. These receptors all come from an adult who was a healthcare worker with PCR-confirmed SARS-CoV-2 infection or an uninfected control (not recorded which).

This chain joins TRBV9 and TRBJ2-7, with a tentative D call TRBD2 (6 bases). Trimming took 3 bases from V and 2 from J, leaving 15 bases between them. The CDR3 runs to 15 residues. The germline gives CDR1 SGDLS, CDR2 YYNGEE. CDR3 sequence (DNA): TGTGCCAGCAGCGAGCGGGCAACACTCCCCTACGAGCAGTACTTC. Amino acids: CASSERATLPYEQYF.

There are many counts of this clonotype. The genes are TRBV12-3 or TRBV12-4 and TRBJ1-1; D is possibly TRBD1 (5 bases). The CDR3 is made up of 13 amino acids. V lost 4 bases to trimming and J lost 1 base, with 7 bases between them. The CDR3 is CASSYTGNTEAFF. The CDR3 DNA sequence: TGTGCCAGCAGTTATACAGGGAACACTGAAGCTTTCTTT.

This clonotype was counted ten times or more. The chain recombines TRBV12-3 or TRBV12-4 with TRBJ2-3; possibly TRBD1 for D (6 bases). The CDR3 runs to 12 residues. The V end lost 9 bases, the J end lost 6 bases, and 13 bases lay between the germline ends. The CDR3 spells CASQQGPDTQYF. In DNA, the CDR3 is TGTGCCAGTCAACAGGGCCCCGATACGCAGTATTTT.

This clonotype appeared many times. The chain links TRBV18 to TRBJ2-7, with a tentative D call TRBD1 (5 bases). Germline-derived CDR1 and CDR2 are KGHSH and LQKENI. The CDR3 is 14 residues long. Trimming pared 4 bases from V and 2 bases from J, leaving 12 bases between. CDR3 in amino acids: CASSLQGTTYEQYF. The CDR3, as DNA: TGTGCCAGCTCACTGCAGGGTACTACCTACGAGCAGTACTTC.

The chain has TRBV12-3 or TRBV12-4 and TRBJ2-7; 8 bases are shared with TRBD1. This CDR3 region has 13 residues. The trim removed 6 bases at V and 4 bases at J, leaving 5 bases unmatched. This CDR3 reads CASSPGQAYEQYF. The CDR3, as DNA: TGTGCCAGCAGCCCGGGACAGGCATACGAGCAGTACTTC.

At least ten counts were recorded for this clonotype. The chain combines TRBV11-3 with TRBJ1-1; no clear D. Germline V gene lookup returns CDR1 SGHNT and CDR2 YENEEA. The V gene lost 2 bases and the J gene lost 6 bases, with 16 bases spanning the gap. The CDR3 totals 15 residues. CDR3 sequence reads: CASSLFPGSIAEAFF. CDR3 nucleotides: TGTGCCAGCAGCTTATTCCCGGGGTCGATCGCTGAAGCTTTCTTT. The whole variable domain, filled in from reference TRBV11-3 and TRBJ1-1, reads EAGVVQSPRYKIIEKKQPVAFWCNPISGHNTLYWYLQNLGQGPELLIRYENEEAVDDSQLPKDRFSAERLKGVDSTLKIQPAELGDSAVYLCASSLFPGSIAEAFFGQGTRLTVV.

This clonotype has ten or more counts. This chain uses TRBV4-1 with TRBJ1-4, with D tentatively TRBD1 (5 bases). The V end was cut by 3 bases, the J end by 7 bases, with 15 bases between. CDR1 MGHRA and CDR2 YSYEKL come from the germline V gene. The CDR3 is made up of 15 amino acids. The CDR3 coding sequence is TGCGCCAGCAGCCATCCCCCGGGGGATGGTGAAAAACTGTTTTTT. Protein: CASSHPPGDGEKLFF.

The CDR3 is CASSRFYGATNTGELFF. For the CDR3, the DNA is TGTGCCAGCAGCAGATTTTATGGGGCGACGAACACCGGGGAGCTGTTTTTT. V and J are TRBV11-2 and TRBJ2-2, with a possible D match to TRBD1 (5 bases). V dropped 5 bases and J dropped 0 bases, with 16 bases sitting between them. Germline V CDR1 and CDR2: SGHAT, FQNNGV. There are 17 residues in the CDR3.

The CDR3 DNA follows: TGTGCCAGCAGCGTCCGACTAGCCCATGAGCAGTTCTTC. Residues: CASSVRLAHEQFF. V usage is TRBV9 and J usage is TRBJ2-1, with 7 bases identical to TRBD2. The ends lost 2 bases at V and 8 bases at J; junction bases unmatched: 4. Germline CDR1 is SGDLS and CDR2 is YYNGEE. This CDR3 contains 13 residues.

This clonotype was counted ten times or more. The rearrangement uses TRBV19 and TRBJ1-5; 10 nucleotides agree with TRBD1. CDR1 and CDR2 from the germline V gene are LNHDA and SQIVND (reference sequence). This CDR3 has 14 amino acids. With 5 bases clipped from V and 4 bases from J, the junction kept 2 bases outside the gene matches. The CDR3: CASSQDRGNQPQHF. In DNA form, the CDR3 reads TGTGCCAGTAGTCAGGACAGGGGGAATCAGCCCCAGCATTTT.

This chain's CDR3 is CATSRVQDTQYF. The CDR3 nucleotides are TGTGCCACCAGCAGAGTCCAAGATACGCAGTATTTT. The chain recombines TRBV15 with TRBJ2-3; no clear D. V shed 1 base and J shed 5 bases, with 4 bases lying between them. CDR3 size: 12 residues. Per germline, CDR1 LNHNV and CDR2 YYDKDF (reference sequence).

The chain carries TRBV4-1 and TRBJ2-7; TRBD1 or TRBD2 may be the D gene (5 bases each). CDR1 and CDR2 (germline): MGHRA, YSYEKL. The CDR3 contains 14 residues. Between the trimmed V and J ends, which lost 5 bases and 2 bases, there was a span of 13 bases. The CDR3 DNA sequence: TGCGCCAGCAGCAAAAGAGAGGGGCCCTACGAGCAGTACTTC. This codes for CASSKREGPYEQYF.

Ten or more counts support this clonotype. V gene TRBV20-1 combines with J gene TRBJ2-1, with 8 bases lining up with TRBD2. With 2 bases clipped from V and 4 bases from J, the junction kept 7 bases outside the gene matches. The CDR3 sequence is 15 residues long. Germline loops: CDR1 DFQATT, CDR2 SNEGSKA (reference sequence). DNA for the CDR3: TGCAGTGCTAGAAGACGGGAGGGATATTACAATGAGCAGTTCTTC. This sequence encodes CSARRREGYYNEQFF.

Only a few counts were recorded for this clonotype. The chain is built from TRBV4-1 and TRBJ2-1; 7 bases align to TRBD1. CDR1 and CDR2 (germline): MGHRA, YSYEKL. Unmatched junction bases numbered 10, after V lost 4 bases and J lost 7 bases. The CDR3 runs to 15 residues. The CDR3 DNA is TGCGCCAGCAGCCTCCGGGACAGTGGATTGAATGAGCAGTTCTTC. The encoded protein is CASSLRDSGLNEQFF.

This clonotype was picked up many times. The CDR3 nucleotides read TGTGCCAGCAGCTTACTAAGCGGGAGAGGAAGCTACAATGAGCAGTTCTTC. Protein: CASSLLSGRGSYNEQFF. The chain is built from TRBV27 and TRBJ2-1; 8 nucleotides match TRBD2. The V and J ends lost 6 bases and 3 bases, in that order; junction bases with no gene match: 13. Germline assignment: CDR1 MNHEY and CDR2 SMNVEV (reference sequence). The CDR3 totals 17 residues.

This clonotype came up many times. J is TRBJ2-7 and V is TRBV7-2, with D perhaps matching TRBD1 (6 bases). The germline V gene encodes CDR1 SGHTA and CDR2 FQGNSA. This CDR3 has 15 residues. V was trimmed by 1 base and J by 3 bases, leaving 13 bases between them. The CDR3 spells CASSLDWQGNYEQYF. CDR3 coding DNA: TGTGCCAGCAGCTTAGATTGGCAGGGGAACTACGAGCAGTACTTC.

This clonotype was seen a few times. V and J are TRBV20-1 and TRBJ2-3, with 10 bases aligning to TRBD1. J gave up 2 bases and V 2 bases, and 4 bases lay outside the gene matches. The germline gives CDR1 DFQATT, CDR2 SNEGSKA (reference sequence). This CDR3 region has 15 residues. CDR3 coding DNA: TGCAGTGCTAGACCGGGACAGGGGTCCACAGATACGCAGTATTTT. Amino acid sequence: CSARPGQGSTDTQYF.

The chain links TRBV6-5 to TRBJ2-5, with 10 bases identical to TRBD1. Germline-derived CDR1 and CDR2 are MNHEY and SVGAGI. The junction had 10 bases not matched to a gene; V was cut back by 2 bases and J by 4 bases. The CDR3 covers 17 residues. CDR3 nucleotides: TGTGCCAGCAGTTACAATCCGGGACAGGGGTTCCCAGAGACCCAGTACTTC. It specifies CASSYNPGQGFPETQYF.

At least ten counts were recorded for this clonotype. The chain has TRBV6-5 and TRBJ1-4, with D possibly being TRBD1 (6 bases). The CDR3 runs to 15 residues. V lost 4 bases and J lost 5, with 14 bases in between. Germline CDR1 reads MNHEY; CDR2 reads SVGAGI. CDR3 region: CASSWDGTPNEKLFF. CDR3 in DNA: TGTGCCAGCAGTTGGGACGGGACACCCAATGAAAAACTGTTTTTT.

This clonotype was seen only a few times. The chain recombines TRBV19 with TRBJ2-1; 8 nucleotides align to TRBD1. CDR1 LNHDA and CDR2 SQIVND come from the germline V gene (reference sequence). Trimming removed 0 bases from V and 4 bases from J; junction bases left unmatched: 5. This CDR3 spans 16 amino acids. CDR3 bases: TGTGCCAGTAGTATAGATGGGACAGGCGTATACAATGAGCAGTTCTTC. This sequence encodes CASSIDGTGVYNEQFF. The complete variable domain, with remaining parts taken from reference TRBV19 and TRBJ2-1, reads DGGITQSPKYLFRKEGQNVTLSCEQNLNHDAMYWYRQDPGQGLRLIYYSQIVNDFQKGDIAEGYSVSREKKESFPLTVTSAQKNPTAFYLCASSIDGTGVYNEQFFGPGTRLTVL.

To note about this clonotype: At one end the junction does not follow the germline gene, possibly because of a read error. This chain's CDR3 is CSVKEWTGGFYEQYF. In DNA form, the CDR3 reads TGCAGCGTTAAAGAATGGACAGGGGGCTTCTACGAGCAGTACTTC. This sequence joins TRBV29-1 and TRBJ2-7, with 11 bases aligning to TRBD1. The germline gives CDR1 SQVTM, CDR2 ANQGSEA. This CDR3 is 15 amino acids long.

The gene calls are TRBV7-9 and TRBJ1-4; no definite D call. This CDR3 region has 12 residues. Germline V gene data show CDR1 as SEHNR and CDR2 as FQNEAQ (reference sequence). V lost 5 bases to trimming and J lost 10 bases, with 11 bases between them. As DNA, the CDR3 is TGTGCCAGCAGCCCCCTCGGTGTAAAACTGTTTTTT. Protein: CASSPLGVKLFF.

In its sample, this clonotype was seen many times. The chain employs TRBV7-9 and TRBJ1-4; no reliable D call. Germline-derived CDR1 and CDR2 are SEHNR and FQNEAQ (reference sequence). The CDR3 consists of 14 residues. Between the trimmed V and J ends, which lost 5 bases and 8 bases, there was a span of 15 bases. The CDR3 coding sequence is TGTGCCAGCAGCCCGCATCTCCAGGCCGAAAAACTGTTTTTT. It translates to CASSPHLQAEKLFF.

This clonotype was counted at least ten times. The chain recombines TRBV6-5 with TRBJ2-7; D is possibly TRBD2 (6 bases). The germline gives CDR1 MNHEY, CDR2 SVGAGI. V lost 0 bases and J lost 7, with 13 bases in between. The CDR3 extends over 14 amino acids. CDR3 sequence: CASSYSNSGGEQYF. For the CDR3, the DNA is TGTGCCAGCAGTTACTCGAACAGCGGAGGGGAGCAGTACTTC.

V and J are TRBV3-1 and TRBJ1-1; 8 bases align to TRBD1. The J segment lost 6 bases and the V segment lost 4 bases, leaving 7 bases of the junction unmatched. Germline V gene sequence: CDR1 LGHDT, CDR2 YNNKEL (reference sequence). The CDR3 extends over 14 amino acids. The CDR3 reads CASSLPSGGPEAFF. The CDR3 coding sequence is TGTGCCAGCAGCCTTCCTTCAGGGGGCCCTGAAGCTTTCTTT.